This entry lists 11 T cell receptor beta chains sequenced from one sample in a study of T cells in Graves' hyperthyroidism and ophthalmopathy. Researchers took RNA transcripts and amplified the TCR beta CDR3 regions from them. Using the HTBI primer set, a first-round RT-PCR was run on the TCR CDR3. MiXCR was run by TCRdb on the multiplex PCR reads, yielding one entry per CDR3 protein. The data show 450,000 to 700,000 distinct CDR3 sequences, with around 42% seen just once and over 15% held by the top ten. The sample taken for sequencing was peripheral blood or thyroid tissue (not recorded which). The receptors stem from an adult woman with Graves' disease, either hyperthyroidism or ophthalmopathy (not recorded which).

This clonotype has only one observation. This sequence joins TRBV19 and TRBJ2-7, with TRBD2 identical over 11 bases. J gave up 0 bases and V 5 bases, and 3 bases lay outside the gene matches. The CDR3 length is 15 residues. Germline CDR1 is LNHDA and CDR2 is SQIVND (reference sequence). The CDR3 sequence is CASSVGLAASYEQYF. As DNA, the CDR3 is TGTGCCAGTAGTGTGGGACTAGCGGCCTCCTACGAGCAGTACTTC.

This clonotype occurred many times. This chain uses TRBV7-9 with TRBJ2-7, with 7 bases lining up with TRBD1. Trimming at V came to 3 bases and at J to 4 bases, leaving 6 bases not matched to a gene. CDR3 length: 14 residues. Germline V gives CDR1 SEHNR, CDR2 FQNEAQ (reference sequence). CDR3 DNA sequence: TGTGCCAGCAGCTTCGGGACAGAGGTATACGAGCAGTACTTC. This sequence encodes CASSFGTEVYEQYF.

V is TRBV19 and J is TRBJ2-3, with no clear D. Germline V gene lookup returns CDR1 LNHDA and CDR2 SQIVND (reference sequence). Trimming pared 10 bases from V and 5 bases from J, leaving 10 bases between. CDR3 size: 11 residues. CDR3 DNA sequence: TGTGCCACAGGCTTCGGAGATACGCAGTATTTT. Protein sequence: CATGFGDTQYF.

The chain couples TRBV4-1 to TRBJ1-2; TRBD1 agrees at 7 bases. The germline CDR1 and CDR2 sequences are MGHRA and YSYEKL. This CDR3 is built from 15 residues. The V segment lost 8 bases and the J segment 3 bases; nucleotides outside the gene matches: 12. CDR3 DNA: TGCGCCAGCGTTCAAGACAGGGAGACAGACTATGGCTACACCTTC. It encodes CASVQDRETDYGYTF.

This clonotype was seen many times. The CDR3, as DNA: TGTGCCAGCAGCCAAGATCGGCTTAGTAGCGGGGAGCTGTTTTTT. This codes for CASSQDRLSSGELFF. V is TRBV3-1 and J is TRBJ2-2; D gene uncertain. The CDR3 has 15 amino acids. V was trimmed by 0 bases and J by 7 bases, leaving 12 bases between them. CDR1 is LGHDT, CDR2 YNNKEL, per germline (reference sequence). Combining the CDR3 with reference TRBV3-1 and TRBJ2-2 gives the whole variable domain DTAVSQTPKYLVTQMGNDKSIKCEQNLGHDTMYWYKQDSKKFLKIMFSYNNKELIINETVPNRFSPKSPDKAHLNLHINSLELGDSAVYFCASSQDRLSSGELFFGEGSRLTVL.

This clonotype was observed at least ten times. CDR3 DNA sequence: TGTGCCAGCAGCTCAGTGCCTAGCGGGAACGGCCACGAGCAGTACTTC. Translating it yields CASSSVPSGNGHEQYF. This chain uses TRBV7-6 with TRBJ2-7, with 9 bases lining up with TRBD2. V dropped 4 bases and J dropped 5; count of bases not matched to a gene: 12. This CDR3 has 16 residues. Germline assignment: CDR1 SGHVS and CDR2 FNYEAQ.

The V call is TRBV18, the J call TRBJ1-5; D is unresolved. Germline V lookup: CDR1 KGHSH, CDR2 LQKENI. CDR3 size: 13 residues. V was cut by 3 bases and J by 7 bases, with 10 bases left in between. CDR3 DNA sequence: TGTGCCAGCTCACCGAGGATACGGCAGCCCCAGCATTTT. It yields the protein CASSPRIRQPQHF.

The CDR3 coding sequence is TGTGCCACCAGTCCTACGGGCGGAGCGAACACTGAAGCTTTCTTT. Translation: CATSPTGGANTEAFF. The V gene is TRBV15, the J gene TRBJ1-1; D gene ambiguous. From germline, CDR1 is LNHNV and CDR2 YYDKDF (reference sequence). This CDR3 has 15 amino acids. Trimming removed 6 bases from V and 1 base from J, with 15 bases in between.

V usage is TRBV15 and J usage is TRBJ1-2; tentative D call: TRBD1 (6 bases). The CDR3 contains 14 residues. V was pared by 0 bases and J by 7 bases, with 12 bases between. Germline loops: CDR1 LNHNV, CDR2 YYDKDF (reference sequence). The CDR3 sequence is CATSRDRGGGGYTF. The CDR3 region has the DNA TGTGCCACCAGCAGAGATCGCGGGGGCGGTGGCTACACCTTC.

This chain connects TRBV2 to TRBJ2-7; 7 bases align to TRBD2. Germline CDR1 reads SNHLY; CDR2 reads FYNNEI. V trimming: 4 bases; J trimming: 9 bases; junction bases outside the gene matches: 9. The CDR3 sequence is 13 residues long. DNA for the CDR3: TGTGCCAGCAGTGCGTACCTAGCGGTGGGGCAGTACTTC. This sequence encodes CASSAYLAVGQYF.

The CDR3 DNA sequence: TGCAGCCGAGGATGGGACGGATTATACGAGCAGTACTTC. It encodes CSRGWDGLYEQYF. This chain connects TRBV20-1 to TRBJ2-7; D tentatively reads TRBD1 or TRBD2 (5 bases each). Germline CDR1 DFQATT, CDR2 SNEGSKA (reference sequence). This CDR3 is built from 13 residues.